Listed below are T cell receptor beta chains from one sample, sequenced in a study of T cell responses to AZD1222 COVID-19 vaccine. Measured with immunoSEQ multiplex PCR; TCRdb has only the in-frame clones, and not every one. In the table there are roughly 100,000 clones, around nine tenths of which are singletons. The sample in question was peripheral blood, obtained on day 0 of AZD1222 vaccination. The receptors derive from an adult in good health. The CDR3 runs from the conserved cysteine through the conserved F or W. The D gene is left open where the match is weak. Expanded clones get a size class; other rows say once, few or many, or leave the size out.

clone size	D gene	V gene	J gene	CDR3 DNA	CDR3 protein
-	-	TRBV19	TRBJ1-1	TGTGCCAGTAGTAGCCCCCCCGGGGCATTGATGACTGAAGCTTTCTTT	CASSSPPGALMTEAFF
once	-	TRBV3-1/TRBV3-2	TRBJ2-1	TGTGCCAGCAGCCAGTCGTGGCAGCTCGAGCAGTTCTTC	CASSQSWQLEQFF
-	-	TRBV15	TRBJ2-2	TGTGCCACCAGCAGGGAACGGGTGGCCGGGGAGCTGTTTTTT	CATSRERVAGELFF
-	-	TRBV6-5	TRBJ1-1	TGTGCCAGCAGTTACTCCACACTCACTGAAGCTTTCTTT	CASSYSTLTEAFF
-	TRBD1	TRBV14	TRBJ2-7	TGTGCCAGCAGCCAAGAACCGGGACAGGGGGCTTGGGAGCAGTACTTC	CASSQEPGQGAWEQYF
once	TRBD1	TRBV5-1	TRBJ1-4	TGCGCCAGCAGCTCCCCCGGACAGGCTAATGAAAAACTGTTTTTT	CASSSPGQANEKLFF
-	-	TRBV5-4	TRBJ1-2	TGTGCCAGCAGCTTGGCCGGGGTGACGGGGGAAGGCTACACCTTC	CASSLAGVTGEGYTF
-	-	TRBV9	TRBJ1-6	TGTGCCAGCAGCGACCGAATACCCGGGACATTGGATAATTCACCCCTCCACTTT	CASSDRIPGTLDNSPLHF
-	TRBD1	TRBV19	TRBJ1-2	TGTGCCAGTAGTGGACAGGACAGGGGGCGCGGCTACACCTTC	CASSGQDRGRGYTF
-	-	TRBV4-1	TRBJ2-7	TGCGCCAGCAGCCAAGATCGCCGGGCTATGGGCGAGCAGTACTTC	CASSQDRRAMGEQYF
once	-	TRBV30	TRBJ1-1	TGTGCCTGGAGTAGGCAGGGAACGGGCGCTGAAGCTTTCTTT	CAWSRQGTGAEAFF
-	-	TRBV3-1/TRBV3-2	TRBJ1-4	TGTGCCAGCGGCGGGAATAAAGGTGGGGAAAAACTGTTTTTT	CASGGNKGGEKLFF
few	-	TRBV10-3	TRBJ1-3	TGTGCCAGCCAGAGTAAGGGGGTGGCTGGAAACACCATATATTTT	CASQSKGVAGNTIYF
-	TRBD1	TRBV5-1	TRBJ1-1	TGCGCCAGCAGCTTCGGAGGGGGCGCCCGTGAAGCTTTCTTT	CASSFGGGAREAFF
-	TRBD1	TRBV28	TRBJ1-5	TGTGCCAGCAGTTCCCGGGGGGGACAGGGGGCCGGCCAGCCCCAGCATTTT	CASSSRGGQGAGQPQHF
-	-	TRBV5-1	TRBJ2-2	TGCGCCAGCAGCTCCCCCTCGCTAACCGGGGAGCTGTTTTTT	CASSSPSLTGELFF
once	-	TRBV20-1	TRBJ1-1	TGCAGTCCCTTGGCGGCAGGGGCTTTCTTT	CSPLAAGAFF
-	-	TRBV6-2/TRBV6-3	TRBJ1-1	TGTGCCAGCAGTCCACAGGGACGGACTGAAGCTTTCTTT	CASSPQGRTEAFF
-	-	TRBV6-2/TRBV6-3	TRBJ1-3	TGTGCCAGCAGCCTCCAGCGCGACACCATATATTTT	CASSLQRDTIYF
-	-	TRBV19	TRBJ2-5	TGTGCCAGTAGTATAGATCAAGGGGCCGGTAGGGCCCAGTACTTC	CASSIDQGAGRAQYF